This T cell receptor beta chain came from a study of response to subunit inactivated influenza vaccine. Study-level points and caveats: With each seasonal influenza vaccination, the authors suggested, few new T cells are recruited.

TCRdb redid the calling of the RT-PCR reads with MiXCR, one entry per CDR3 protein. The sample carries approximately 700,000 distinct CDR3 sequences, more than 11% recorded once. Remarks on this clonotype: The target antigen is unknown.

This receptor was taken from a man aged 45-65 years who received an inactivated influenza vaccine. The sample in question was PBMCs from blood, obtained 14 to 15 days before vaccination.

CDR3 nucleotides: TGCGCCAGCAGCCAAGGTGCGGGACAGGCCTCCTACGAGCAGTACTTC. This gives the protein CASSQGAGQASYEQYF. This chain joins TRBV4-3 and TRBJ2-7; 8 positions agree with TRBD1. The CDR3 loop spans 16 amino acids. Germline V gene sequence: CDR1 LGHNA, CDR2 YSLEER. Trimming at V came to 1 base and at J to 0 bases, leaving 5 bases not matched to a gene.